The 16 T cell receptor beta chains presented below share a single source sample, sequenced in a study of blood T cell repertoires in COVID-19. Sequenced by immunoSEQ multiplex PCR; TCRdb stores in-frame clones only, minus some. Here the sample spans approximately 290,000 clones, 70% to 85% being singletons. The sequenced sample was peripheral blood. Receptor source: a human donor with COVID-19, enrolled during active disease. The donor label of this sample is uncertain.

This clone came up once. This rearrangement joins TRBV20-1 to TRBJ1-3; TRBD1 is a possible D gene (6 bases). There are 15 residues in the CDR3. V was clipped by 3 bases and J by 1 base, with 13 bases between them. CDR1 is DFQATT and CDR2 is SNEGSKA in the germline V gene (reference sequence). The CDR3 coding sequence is TGCAGTGCTAGTACGACACAGGGATCTGGAAACACCATATATTTT. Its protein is CSASTTQGSGNTIYF.

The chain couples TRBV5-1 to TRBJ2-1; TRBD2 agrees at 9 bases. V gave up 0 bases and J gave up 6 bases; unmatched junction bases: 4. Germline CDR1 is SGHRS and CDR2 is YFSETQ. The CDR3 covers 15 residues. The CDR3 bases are TGCGCCAGCAGCTTGGCCGCGGGAGGGCCCAATGAGCAGTTCTTC. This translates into CASSLAAGGPNEQFF.

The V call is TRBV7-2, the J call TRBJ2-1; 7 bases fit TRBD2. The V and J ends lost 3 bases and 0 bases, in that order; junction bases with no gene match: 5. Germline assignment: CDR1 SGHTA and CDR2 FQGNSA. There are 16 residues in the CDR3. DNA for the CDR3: TGTGCCAGCAGCTTTACCGGGACTAACTCCTACAATGAGCAGTTCTTC. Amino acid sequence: CASSFTGTNSYNEQFF. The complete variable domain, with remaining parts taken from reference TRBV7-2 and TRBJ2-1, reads GAGVSQSPSNKVTEKGKDVELRCDPISGHTALYWYRQSLGQGLEFLIYFQGNSAPDKSGLPSDRFSAERTGGSVSTLTIQRTQQEDSAVYLCASSFTGTNSYNEQFFGPGTRLTVL.

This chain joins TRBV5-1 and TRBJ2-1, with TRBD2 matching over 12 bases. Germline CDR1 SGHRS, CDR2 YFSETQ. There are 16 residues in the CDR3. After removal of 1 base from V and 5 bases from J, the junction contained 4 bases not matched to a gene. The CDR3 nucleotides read TGCGCCAGCAGCTTGTTGACTAGCGGGAGACACAATGAGCAGTTCTTC. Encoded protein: CASSLLTSGRHNEQFF.

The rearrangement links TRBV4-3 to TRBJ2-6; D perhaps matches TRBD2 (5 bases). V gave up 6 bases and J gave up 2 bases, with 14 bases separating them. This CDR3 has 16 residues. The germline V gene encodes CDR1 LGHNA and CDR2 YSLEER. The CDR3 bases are TGCGCCAGCAGTTTGCGGGTTCTCACTGGGGCCAACGTCCTGACTTTC. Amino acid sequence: CASSLRVLTGANVLTF.

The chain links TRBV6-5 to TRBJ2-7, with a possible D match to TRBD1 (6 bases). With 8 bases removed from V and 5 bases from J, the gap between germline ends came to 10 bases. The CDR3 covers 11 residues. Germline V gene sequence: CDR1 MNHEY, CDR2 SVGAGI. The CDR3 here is CASRGQNEQYF. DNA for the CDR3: TGTGCCAGCCGAGGACAGAACGAGCAGTACTTC.

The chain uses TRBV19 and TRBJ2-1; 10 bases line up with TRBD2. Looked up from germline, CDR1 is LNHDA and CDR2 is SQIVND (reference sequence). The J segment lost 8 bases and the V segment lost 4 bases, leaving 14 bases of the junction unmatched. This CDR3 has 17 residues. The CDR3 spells CASSNGPSGRAGYEQFF. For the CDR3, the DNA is TGTGCCAGTAGTAACGGACCAAGCGGGAGGGCCGGATATGAGCAGTTCTTC. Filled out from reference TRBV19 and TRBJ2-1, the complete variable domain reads DGGITQSPKYLFRKEGQNVTLSCEQNLNHDAMYWYRQDPGQGLRLIYYSQIVNDFQKGDIAEGYSVSREKKESFPLTVTSAQKNPTAFYLCASSNGPSGRAGYEQFFGPGTRLTVL.

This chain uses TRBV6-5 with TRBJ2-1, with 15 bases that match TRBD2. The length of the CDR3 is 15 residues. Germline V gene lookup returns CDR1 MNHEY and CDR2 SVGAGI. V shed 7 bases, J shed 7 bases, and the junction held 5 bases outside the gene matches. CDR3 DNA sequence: TGTGCCAGCATCCCCGGGACTAGCGGGAGGAATGAGCAGTTCTTC. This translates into CASIPGTSGRNEQFF.

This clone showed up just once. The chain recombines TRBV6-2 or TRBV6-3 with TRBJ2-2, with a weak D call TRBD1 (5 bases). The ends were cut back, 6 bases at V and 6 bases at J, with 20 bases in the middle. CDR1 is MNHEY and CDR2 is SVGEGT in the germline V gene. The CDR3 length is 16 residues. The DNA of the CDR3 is TGTGCCAGCAGCCCCAGGGTTCCTGTCAGTTCCGGGGAGCTGTTTTTT. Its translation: CASSPRVPVSSGELFF.

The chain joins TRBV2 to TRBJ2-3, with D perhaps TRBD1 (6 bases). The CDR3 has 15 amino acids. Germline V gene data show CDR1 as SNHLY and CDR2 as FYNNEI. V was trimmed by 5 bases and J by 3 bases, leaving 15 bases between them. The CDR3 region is CASSNSLTGTDTQYF. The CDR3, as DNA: TGTGCCAGCAGTAACTCGTTGACAGGAACAGATACGCAGTATTTT.

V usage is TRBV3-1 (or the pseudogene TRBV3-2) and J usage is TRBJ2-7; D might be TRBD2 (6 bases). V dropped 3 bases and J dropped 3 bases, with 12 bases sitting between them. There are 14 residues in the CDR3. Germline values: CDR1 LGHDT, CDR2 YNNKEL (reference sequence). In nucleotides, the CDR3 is TGTGCCAGCAGCCAGGCTAGCGCGATCTACGAGCAGTACTTC. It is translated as CASSQASAIYEQYF.

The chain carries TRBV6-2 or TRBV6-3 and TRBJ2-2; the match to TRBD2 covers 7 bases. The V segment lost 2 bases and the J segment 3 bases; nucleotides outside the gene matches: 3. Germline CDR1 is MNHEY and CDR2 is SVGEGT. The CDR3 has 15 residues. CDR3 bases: TGTGCCAGCAGTTACACCAGCGGGGACACCGGGGAGCTGTTTTTT. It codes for CASSYTSGDTGELFF.

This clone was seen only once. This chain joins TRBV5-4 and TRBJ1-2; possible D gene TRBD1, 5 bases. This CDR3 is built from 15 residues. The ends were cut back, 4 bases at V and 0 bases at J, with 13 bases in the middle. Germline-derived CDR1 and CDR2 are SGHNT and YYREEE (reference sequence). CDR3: CASSHSRVANYGYTF. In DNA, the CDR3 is TGTGCCAGCAGCCATTCCAGGGTGGCTAACTATGGCTACACCTTC.

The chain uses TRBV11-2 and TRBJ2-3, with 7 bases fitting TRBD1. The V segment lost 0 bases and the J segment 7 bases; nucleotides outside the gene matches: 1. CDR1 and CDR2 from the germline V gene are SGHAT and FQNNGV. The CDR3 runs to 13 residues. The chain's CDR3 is CASSLETGNTQYF. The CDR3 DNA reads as TGTGCCAGCAGCTTAGAGACAGGGAATACGCAGTATTTT.

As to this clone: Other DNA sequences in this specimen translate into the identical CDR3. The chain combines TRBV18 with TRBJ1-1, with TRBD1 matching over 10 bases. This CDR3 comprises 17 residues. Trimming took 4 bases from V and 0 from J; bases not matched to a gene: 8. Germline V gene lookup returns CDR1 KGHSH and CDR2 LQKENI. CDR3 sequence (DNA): TGTGCCAGCTCACTAACCGGGACAGGGGCGATGAACACTGAAGCTTTCTTT. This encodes CASSLTGTGAMNTEAFF. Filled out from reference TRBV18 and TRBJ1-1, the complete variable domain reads NAGVMQNPRHLVRRRGQEARLRCSPMKGHSHVYWYRQLPEEGLKFMVYLQKENIIDESGMPKERFSAEFPKEGPSILRIQQVVRGDSAAYFCASSLTGTGAMNTEAFFGQGTRLTVV.

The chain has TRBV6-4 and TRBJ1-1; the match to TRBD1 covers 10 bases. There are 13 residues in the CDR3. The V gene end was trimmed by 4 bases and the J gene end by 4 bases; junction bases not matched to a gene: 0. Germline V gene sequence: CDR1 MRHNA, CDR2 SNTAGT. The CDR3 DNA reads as TGTGCCAGCAGTGGGACAGGGGGCACTGAAGCTTTCTTT. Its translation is CASSGTGGTEAFF.